This T cell receptor (beta chain) was sequenced for a study of cytomegalovirus exposure and HLA in healthy donors. The PCR used 60 Vbeta and 13 Jbeta primers. Sequenced by immunoSEQ multiplex PCR; TCRdb stores in-frame clones only, minus some. The data hold approximately 150,000 clones, with over 70% observed a single time. Points from the study as a whole: Earlier analysis found most TCR beta V segments productive about 90% or about 30% of the time. Later analysis indicated greater clonal expansion among HLA-associated TCR beta chains than among equally common other chains.

The germline CDR1 and CDR2 sequences are GTSNPN and SVGIG (reference sequence). The CDR3 consists of 12 residues. With respect to this clone: Antigen: not known.

The specimen was PBMCs. This rearrangement joins TRBV30 to TRBJ2-5; D may be TRBD1 (6 bases). The J call may be incorrect, as the DNA end agrees better with TRBJ2-7. This clonotype was sampled from a man aged 30 to 39 in good health and CMV-seropositive. CDR3 bases: TGTGCCTGGAGACAGGGCCACTACGAGCAGTACTTC. It yields the protein CAWRQGHYEQYF.